Given below is one T cell receptor beta chain in context. Its target is not known. The germline gives CDR1 MNHNS, CDR2 SASEGT. This CDR3 is 15 amino acids long. Trimming shortened V by 6 bases and J by 5 bases, and 19 bases separated the two germline ends. This entry belongs to a study of cytomegalovirus exposure and HLA in healthy donors. The study's findings and limits: Researchers left out some V segments, among them TRBV6-2 and TRBV6-3, as indistinguishable.

Both 60 Vbeta primers and 13 Jbeta primers went into the PCR. Assay used: immunoSEQ multiplex PCR; TCRdb lists only in-frame clones, some missing. The table records 140,000 or so clones, around a tenth of them present only once. V and J are TRBV6-1 and TRBJ1-1; tentatively, D is TRBD1 (6 bases). Sequencing used PBMCs. This receptor was taken from a male donor in good health and CMV-seronegative. The CDR3 DNA follows: TGTGCCAGCAGCAATAGGGGGGGCGCAGGGACTGAAGCTTTCTTT. Translating gives CASSNRGGAGTEAFF.